The 30 T cell receptor beta chains below were found in one sample sequenced in a study of patients and donors after allogeneic stem cell transplantation. Each CDR3 protein gets one entry after TCRdb re-called the RT-PCR reads with MiXCR. The repertoire includes about a million distinct CDR3 sequences, under 20% of them detected once, and 5% to 7.5% sits in the top ten. The specimen sequenced was blood, either unsorted or a sorted T cell fraction (not recorded which). All receptors come from a human donor who was either an allogeneic HSCT recipient or a stem cell or donor lymphocyte infusion donor (not recorded which). It is not recorded whose cells these are; they may come from a transplant donor.

The genes are TRBV18 and TRBJ2-4, with D possibly being TRBD1 (6 bases). CDR3 size: 16 residues. V was cut by 0 bases and J by 3 bases, with 12 bases left in between. CDR1 and CDR2 from the germline V gene are KGHSH and LQKENI. CDR3 coding DNA: TGTGCCAGCTCACCACCAGGACAGTTTCGCAAAAACATTCAGTACTTC. Residues: CASSPPGQFRKNIQYF.

In this sample, this clonotype turned up many times. The rearrangement links TRBV4-1 to TRBJ2-1; D is undetermined. V gave up 0 bases and J gave up 10 bases, with 7 bases separating them. Germline CDR1 MGHRA, CDR2 YSYEKL. The CDR3 extends over 12 amino acids. CDR3 in amino acids: CASSQDLGEQFF. CDR3 in DNA: TGCGCCAGCAGCCAAGATTTGGGAGAGCAGTTCTTC.

This clonotype was picked up a small number of times. This sequence joins TRBV20-1 and TRBJ1-1, with D possibly matching TRBD1 (5 bases). Trimming cost V 3 bases and J 11 bases, with 22 bases left between them. The CDR3 is made up of 14 amino acids. Germline V lookup: CDR1 DFQATT, CDR2 SNEGSKA (reference sequence). CDR3 residues: CSASPRTGHVRAFF. The CDR3 DNA is TGCAGTGCTAGCCCCCGAACAGGTCATGTCCGCGCTTTCTTT.

The chain recombines TRBV29-1 with TRBJ2-2; D ambiguous. CDR3 length: 14 residues. V was shortened by 3 bases and J by 0 bases, with 8 bases between the two germline ends. Germline CDR1 is SQVTM and CDR2 is ANQGSEA. CDR3 sequence (DNA): TGCAGCGTTGAGGCCCGGACGAACACCGGGGAGCTGTTTTTT. Translated, it gives CSVEARTNTGELFF.

This clonotype came up once. This chain uses TRBV4-2 with TRBJ2-3, with D perhaps matching TRBD1 or TRBD2 (5 bases each). Germline CDR1 and CDR2: LGHNA and YNFKEQ. The CDR3 is made up of 16 amino acids. Trimming cost V 0 bases and J 5 bases, with 15 bases left between them. The CDR3, as DNA: TGTGCCAGCAGCCAAGATCTGCGAGGGGCCCTAGATACGCAGTATTTT. Translating it yields CASSQDLRGALDTQYF.

This clonotype was observed a handful of times. The rearrangement joins TRBV5-1 to TRBJ2-7; D might be TRBD1 or TRBD2, each matching 5 bases. The CDR3 totals 14 residues. V lost 4 bases and J 1 base, leaving 12 bases between the germline ends. CDR1 is SGHRS and CDR2 is YFSETQ in the germline V gene. The CDR3 region has the DNA TGCGCCAGCAGCCCCGGGGCCGGTTCCTACGAGCAGTACTTC. This sequence encodes CASSPGAGSYEQYF.

This clonotype showed up just once. The chain carries TRBV28 and TRBJ2-5; 8 positions agree with TRBD2. Germline V gene lookup returns CDR1 MDHEN and CDR2 SYDVKM. The CDR3 spans 12 residues. After removal of 8 bases from V and 7 bases from J, the junction contained 6 bases not matched to a gene. CDR3 DNA sequence: TGTGCCAGCCGGGGGGGTGAGGGGACCCAGTACTTC. As protein: CASRGGEGTQYF.

The J gene is TRBJ1-1, the V gene TRBV30, with D possibly matching TRBD1 (6 bases). V dropped 4 bases and J dropped 4 bases, with 10 bases sitting between them. The germline gives CDR1 GTSNPN, CDR2 SVGIG (reference sequence). The CDR3 has 12 amino acids. The CDR3 here is CAWKSRGTEAFF. As DNA, the CDR3 is TGTGCCTGGAAGTCCAGGGGCACTGAAGCTTTCTTT. The whole variable domain, filled in from reference TRBV30 and TRBJ1-1, reads SQTIHQWPATLVQPVGSPLSLECTVEGTSNPNLYWYRQAAGRGLQLLFYSVGIGQISSEVPQNLSASRPQDRQFILSSKKLLLSDSGFYLCAWKSRGTEAFFGQGTRLTVV.

CDR3 amino acids: CASSQEGQFPTNEQFF. The CDR3 DNA reads as TGTGCCAGCAGCCAAGAGGGACAATTCCCTACAAATGAGCAGTTCTTC. The rearrangement links TRBV4-2 to TRBJ2-1; a possible D gene is TRBD1 (6 bases). This CDR3 has 16 residues. In germline, CDR1 is LGHNA, CDR2 YNFKEQ. V gave up 0 bases and J gave up 7 bases, with 16 bases separating them.

This chain's CDR3 is CASSSDGQAEQYF. The CDR3 DNA reads as TGTGCCAGCTCATCTGACGGACAAGCCGAGCAGTACTTC. The chain couples TRBV18 to TRBJ2-7; D may be TRBD1 (5 bases). CDR1 is KGHSH and CDR2 is LQKENI in the germline V gene. This CDR3 comprises 13 residues. The V and J ends lost 5 bases and 6 bases respectively, with 14 bases between them.

Many counts were recorded for this clonotype. V is TRBV20-1 and J is TRBJ2-7; D perhaps matches TRBD2 (5 bases). The CDR3 runs to 14 residues. V was pared by 1 base and J by 5 bases, with 15 bases between. From germline, CDR1 is DFQATT and CDR2 SNEGSKA (reference sequence). CDR3 loop: CSARVMRLSHEQYF. The CDR3 region has the DNA TGCAGTGCTAGAGTCATGAGACTATCACACGAGCAGTACTTC.

The chain has TRBV20-1 and TRBJ1-2, with D possibly matching TRBD1 (6 bases). This CDR3 is built from 13 residues. The germline V gene has CDR1 DFQATT and CDR2 SNEGSKA (reference sequence). Trimming pared 1 base from V and 8 bases from J, leaving 14 bases between. The DNA of the CDR3 is TGCAGTGCTAGAGTCACAGGGAAGGGGGGCTACACCTTC. Residues: CSARVTGKGGYTF.

In this sample, this clonotype turned up a few times. The gene calls are TRBV7-2 and TRBJ2-1; no firm D call. There are 13 residues in the CDR3. From germline, CDR1 is SGHTA and CDR2 FQGNSA. V was trimmed by 3 bases and J by 9 bases, leaving 12 bases between them. The CDR3: CASSFGLVAEQFF. Written as DNA, the CDR3 is TGTGCCAGCAGCTTCGGCTTGGTTGCTGAGCAGTTCTTC. The full variable domain, rest sourced from reference TRBV7-2 and TRBJ2-1, is GAGVSQSPSNKVTEKGKDVELRCDPISGHTALYWYRQSLGQGLEFLIYFQGNSAPDKSGLPSDRFSAERTGGSVSTLTIQRTQQEDSAVYLCASSFGLVAEQFFGPGTRLTVL.

The chain recombines TRBV9 with TRBJ2-7; 8 positions match TRBD2. Germline values: CDR1 SGDLS, CDR2 YYNGEE. The CDR3 is 15 amino acids. Germline trimming cut 3 bases from V and 2 bases from J; bases unmatched to any gene: 7. CDR3 sequence: CASSATSGNTYEQYF. The DNA for the CDR3 is TGTGCCAGCAGCGCAACTAGCGGAAACACCTACGAGCAGTACTTC.

The genes are TRBV15 and TRBJ1-5; tentative D call: TRBD1 (5 bases). The CDR3 runs 15 residues. Trimming removed 0 bases from V and 5 bases from J, with 11 bases in between. Germline CDR1 is LNHNV and CDR2 is YYDKDF (reference sequence). DNA of the CDR3: TGTGCCACCAGCAGAGATACGGCAGGGTATCAGCCCCAGCATTTT. This translates into CATSRDTAGYQPQHF. Full variable domain (missing parts from reference TRBV15 and TRBJ1-5): DAMVIQNPRYQVTQFGKPVTLSCSQTLNHNVMYWYQQKSSQAPKLLFHYYDKDFNNEADTPDNFQSRRPNTSFCFLDIRSPGLGDTAMYLCATSRDTAGYQPQHFGDGTRLSIL.

The V and J genes are TRBV7-8 and TRBJ2-3, with 10 bases lining up with TRBD2. This CDR3 has 16 amino acids. CDR1 SGHVS and CDR2 FQNEAQ come from the germline V gene. Trimming took 5 bases from V and 6 from J; bases not matched to a gene: 11. The CDR3 region has the DNA TGTGCCAGCAGCCCCCTTAGCGGGGGGAGGAGGGATACGCAGTATTTT. It specifies CASSPLSGGRRDTQYF.

This clonotype was seen a handful of times. The rearrangement joins TRBV12-3 or TRBV12-4 to TRBJ1-1; D may be TRBD1 (6 bases). The CDR3 is 14 residues long. Trimming cost V 6 bases and J 3 bases, with 14 bases left between them. CDR3 nucleotides: TGTGCCAGCAGCATACAGGGTCCGGACACTGAAGCTTTCTTT. It codes for CASSIQGPDTEAFF.

This clonotype was seen ten or more times. The chain combines TRBV15 with TRBJ2-4; no clear D. Germline CDR1 LNHNV, CDR2 YYDKDF (reference sequence). Between the trimmed V and J ends, which lost 5 bases and 0 bases, there was a span of 14 bases. This CDR3 is 16 amino acids long. The CDR3, as DNA: TGTGCCACCAGCGATTGGGGTGAAGGAGCCAAAAACATTCAGTACTTC. Translated, it gives CATSDWGEGAKNIQYF.

J is TRBJ2-1 and V is TRBV29-1; D is uncertain. The CDR3 sequence is 10 residues long. Germline CDR1 SQVTM, CDR2 ANQGSEA. Deletions cut 4 bases from V and 9 bases from J, with 7 bases between. The CDR3: CSVVNGEQFF. The CDR3 DNA follows: TGCAGCGTTGTGAACGGTGAGCAGTTCTTC.

This clonotype was picked up a small number of times. This sequence joins TRBV6-4 and TRBJ1-2; D is ambiguous. V gave up 4 bases and J gave up 8 bases, with 11 bases separating them. The CDR3 has 12 residues. The germline gives CDR1 MRHNA, CDR2 SNTAGT. The CDR3 is CASSAPRGGYTF. The CDR3, as DNA: TGTGCCAGCAGTGCGCCGCGGGGAGGCTACACCTTC.

The CDR3 region is CATSSGTSYGYTF. The CDR3 DNA reads as TGTGCCACCAGCAGCGGGACATCATATGGCTACACCTTC. The chain joins TRBV15 to TRBJ1-2; D is perhaps TRBD1 (6 bases). Trimming took 3 bases from V and 5 from J, leaving 10 bases between them. CDR1 and CDR2 from the germline V gene are LNHNV and YYDKDF (reference sequence). CDR3 length equals 13 residues.

The rearrangement joins TRBV2 to TRBJ2-1; 8 bases are shared with TRBD1. CDR1 SNHLY and CDR2 FYNNEI come from the germline V gene. V lost 4 bases to trimming and J lost 10 bases; unmatched junction nucleotides: 6. The CDR3 totals 13 residues. The CDR3 reads CASSGDRFGEQFF. CDR3 bases: TGTGCCAGCAGTGGGGACAGGTTCGGAGAGCAGTTCTTC.

This clonotype showed up just once. The rearrangement uses TRBV7-9 and TRBJ1-2; a weak D match, TRBD1 (5 bases). Looked up from germline, CDR1 is SEHNR and CDR2 is FQNEAQ (reference sequence). V lost 2 bases to trimming and J lost 8 bases, with 9 bases between them. The CDR3 consists of 12 residues. The CDR3 loop is CASSLIRDGYTF. CDR3 nucleotides: TGTGCCAGCAGCTTAATCAGGGACGGCTACACCTTC.

This clonotype appeared a few times. The chain uses TRBV28 and TRBJ1-6, with D unclear. Trimming took off 6 bases at V and 16 bases at J, with 19 bases between the two ends. Germline V gene lookup returns CDR1 MDHEN and CDR2 SYDVKM. The CDR3 is 13 residues long. The CDR3 DNA reads TGTGCCAGCAGCCTAATACAGTCGCCTCTGCTCCACTTT. Amino acid sequence: CASSLIQSPLLHF.

This rearrangement joins TRBV18 to TRBJ1-4; 8 bases fit TRBD1. V was pared by 4 bases and J by 4 bases, with 2 bases of the junction left unmatched. Per the germline V gene, CDR1 is KGHSH and CDR2 is LQKENI. CDR3 length: 14 amino acids. The CDR3 DNA reads TGTGCCAGCTCACGGACAGGGATTAATGAAAAACTGTTTTTT. Translating gives CASSRTGINEKLFF.

Many counts were recorded for this clonotype. This rearrangement joins TRBV27 to TRBJ1-5; D gene ambiguous. This CDR3 has 13 amino acids. The germline V gene encodes CDR1 MNHEY and CDR2 SMNVEV (reference sequence). The V gene lost 5 bases and the J gene lost 6 bases, with 11 bases spanning the gap. CDR3 bases: TGTGCCAGCAGTGATCATCGGGGTCAGCCCCAGCATTTT. Its protein product is CASSDHRGQPQHF.

This clonotype was found a few times. The V gene is TRBV20-1, the J gene TRBJ1-6, with TRBD1 as a possible D gene (5 bases). Germline V CDR1 and CDR2: DFQATT, SNEGSKA (reference sequence). Between the trimmed V and J ends, which lost 6 bases and 1 base, there was a span of 13 bases. CDR3 length: 15 residues. The CDR3 region has the DNA TGCAGTGCCACGGGGACGGCGTCCTATAATTCACCCCTCCACTTT. As protein: CSATGTASYNSPLHF.

This clonotype was detected a few times. J is TRBJ1-1 and V is TRBV5-1, with D tentatively TRBD1 (5 bases). The germline V and J ends were trimmed by 3 bases and 0 bases, with 15 bases remaining between them. CDR1 is SGHRS and CDR2 is YFSETQ in the germline V gene. The CDR3 consists of 16 residues. This chain's CDR3 is CASSSGANLMNTEAFF. The CDR3, as DNA: TGCGCCAGCAGCTCCGGGGCGAATCTAATGAACACTGAAGCTTTCTTT.

The chain is built from TRBV7-8 and TRBJ2-5; D is perhaps TRBD2 (5 bases). Trimming removed 1 base from V and 4 bases from J, with 19 bases in between. The CDR3 runs 17 residues. Germline-derived CDR1 and CDR2 are SGHVS and FQNEAQ. CDR3 in amino acids: CASSLVGGLTYGETQYF. The CDR3 coding sequence is TGTGCCAGCAGCTTAGTGGGCGGGTTGACTTACGGAGAGACCCAGTACTTC.

The chain has TRBV7-9 and TRBJ2-5, with D perhaps TRBD1 or TRBD2 (5 bases each). The V end was cut by 5 bases, the J end by 3 bases, with 10 bases between. CDR3 length: 13 amino acids. Germline V lookup: CDR1 SEHNR, CDR2 FQNEAQ (reference sequence). CDR3: CASSTGTEETQYF. The CDR3 DNA is TGTGCCAGCAGCACTGGGACCGAAGAGACCCAGTACTTC.